The sequence of this T cell receptor beta chain was determined in a study of somatic mutations in cytotoxic T cells in rheumatoid arthritis. Overall study: Before any treatment began, 30 to 35 ml EDTA peripheral blood was collected from patients right after diagnosis. Findings and caveats of the study: In rheumatoid arthritis patients, unlike healthy controls, CD8+ clonality rose with age. The authors did not know the antigen targets of the expanded CD8+ clones.

Germline trimming cut 0 bases from V and 8 bases from J; bases unmatched to any gene: 2. Germline V gene sequence: CDR1 SGHRS, CDR2 YFSETQ. The CDR3 spans 13 residues. Concerning this clone: Its antigen is still unknown.

Clones were sequenced by immunoSEQ multiplex PCR, and TCRdb holds only the in-frame ones, with some missing. The sample yields some 14,000 clones, more than 70% seen once. The sequenced material came from CD8+ T cells sorted from blood. This receptor was taken from an adult with rheumatoid arthritis. V and J are TRBV5-1 and TRBJ1-2, with 9 bases that match TRBD1. The CDR3 reads CASSLGTGDGYTF. The CDR3 coding sequence is TGCGCCAGCAGCTTGGGGACAGGGGACGGCTACACCTTC.